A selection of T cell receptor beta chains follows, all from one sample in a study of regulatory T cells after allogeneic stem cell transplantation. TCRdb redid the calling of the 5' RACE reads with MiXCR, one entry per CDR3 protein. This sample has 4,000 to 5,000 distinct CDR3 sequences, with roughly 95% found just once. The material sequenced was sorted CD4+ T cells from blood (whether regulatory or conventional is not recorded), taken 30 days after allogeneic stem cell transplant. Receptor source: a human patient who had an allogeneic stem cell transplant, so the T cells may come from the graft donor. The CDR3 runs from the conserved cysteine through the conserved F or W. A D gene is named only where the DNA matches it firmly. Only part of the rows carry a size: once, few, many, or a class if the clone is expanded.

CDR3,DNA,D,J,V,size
CTSSLKGQGKETQFF,TGTACCAGCAGCCTAAAGGGACAGGGGAAAGAGACACAGTTCTTC,TRBD1,TRBJ2-1,TRBV5-4,-
CASRCTRPQHF,TGTGCCAGCAGGTGCACTCGGCCCCAGCATTTT,-,TRBJ1-5,TRBV6-1,-
CASQPGTSENYYELYF,TGCGCCAGCCAACCTGGGACTAGCGAGAACTACTACGAGCTGTACTTC,TRBD2,TRBJ2-7,TRBV5-1,-
CASSCGLKETQYF,TGTGCCAGCAGCTGCGGACTCAAAGAGACCCAGTACTTC,-,TRBJ2-5,TRBV3-1,-
CGATRRSEEEQHF,TGCGGTGCCACCCGACGAAGCGAAGAGGAGCAGCATTTC,-,TRBJ2-1,TRBV20-1,once
CSATGGRDRTVGTGEQFF,TGCAGTGCGACAGGCGGACGGGACAGGACAGTCGGCACCGGGGAACAGTTTTTT,TRBD1,TRBJ2-2,TRBV20-1,once
CSGYGGPGAGYTF,TGCAGCGGGTATGGGGGGCCTGGGGCTGGCTACACCTTC,-,TRBJ1-2,TRBV29-1,few
CASSSAEGGTDHSF,TGTGCCAGCTCCTCGGCGGAGGGGGGGACTGACCACTCCTTC,-,TRBJ1-2,TRBV18,-
CSVSPGAGSSRNEQFF,TGCAGCGTGTCCCCCGGGGCAGGGAGCTCCCGCAATGAGCAGTTCTTC,-,TRBJ2-1,TRBV29-1,-
CASSSPAGHIYEQYF,TGCGCCAGCAGCTCGCCTGCGGGACACATCTACGAGCAGTACTTC,-,TRBJ2-7,TRBV5-1,-
CCAAPTGAGQEAQYF,TGCTGTGCCGCACCCACTGGCGCCGGCCAAGAGGCCCAATACTTC,-,TRBJ2-5,TRBV20-1,-
CASRVLAGSMDEQYF,TGCGCCAGCAGAGTGCTAGCGGGATCCATGGACGAGCAGTACTTC,TRBD2,TRBJ2-7,TRBV5-1,-
CSGSGLGGAFF,TGCAGTGGCAGCGGACTGGGAGGCGCGTTCTTT,-,TRBJ1-1,TRBV20-1,-
CARSTRGCGYDQLF,TGTGCCCGCAGTACACGGGGCTGCGGCTATGACCAGCTCTTC,-,TRBJ1-6,TRBV6-5,-
CASSLVTSGSFSYNEQLF,TGCGCCAGCAGCTTGGTGACTAGCGGCAGTTTCTCCTACAATGAGCAGTTATTC,TRBD2,TRBJ2-1,TRBV5-1,few
CASSLTTSGVKLQYF,TGCGCCAGCAGCCTGACGACGTCTGGCGTAAAGCTTCAGTATTTT,-,TRBJ2-3,TRBV5-1,-
CASSSGTSNDKLFF,TGCGCCAGCAGCTCTGGGACATCAAATGATAAGCTGTTCTTT,-,TRBJ1-4,TRBV5-1,-
CASRWKVLETQYF,TGCGCCAGCCGCTGGAAGGTTTTGGAGACCCAGTACTTC,-,TRBJ2-5,TRBV5-1,-
CSAAPGAGGSNNEQYF,TGCAGCGCGGCCCCCGGGGCAGGGGGCTCCAACAATGAGCAGTACTTC,TRBD1,TRBJ2-7,TRBV29-1,-
CATSSDRVRDTEAFF,TGTGCCACAAGCAGTGATAGGGTTAGGGACACGGAAGCTTTCTTT,-,TRBJ1-1,TRBV15,-
CASSKGGKKNQYF,TGTGCCAGCAGTAAGGGGGGCAAAAAAAATCAGTACTTC,-,TRBJ2-4,TRBV6-5,-
CASNAQGAQDTGELFF,TGTGCCAGCAACGCCCAGGGGGCCCAGGACACCGGGGAGCTGTTCTTT,TRBD1,TRBJ2-2,TRBV7-2,-
CASSSETSNEKLFF,TGCGCCAGCAGCTCCGAGACGTCTAATGAAAAGCTGTTTTTT,-,TRBJ1-4,TRBV5-1,-
CARSSGLDTQSF,TGCGCCCGCAGCTCAGGATTGGACACCCAGTCCTTC,-,TRBJ2-5,TRBV5-1,-
CASSSNAGDNDEQYF,TGCGCCAGCAGCTCGAATGCGGGAGACAACGACGAGCAGTACTTC,TRBD2,TRBJ2-7,TRBV5-1,-
CASNLAPGAAYEQNF,TGTGCCAGCAACTTAGCCCCAGGGGCGGCTTACGAACAGAACTTC,-,TRBJ2-7,TRBV11-2,-
CAISPMSSHNSHVLF,TGTGCCATCAGTCCTATGAGCTCCCATAATTCACACGTCCTATTT,-,TRBJ1-6,TRBV2,-
CTGSSSTRRLNSNQPQHF,TGCACCGGCAGCTCGTCGACGAGGCGATTGAATAGCAATCAGCCCCAGCATTTT,-,TRBJ1-5,TRBV5-5,once
CASSGVRAGLVGELFF,TGTGCCAGCAGTGGCGTACGAGCAGGGTTGGTAGGGGAGCTGTTTTTT,-,TRBJ2-2,TRBV2,-
CASSPMSPSSSPHHF,TGTGCCAGCAGTCCTATGAGCCCCTCTAGTTCTCCCCACCACTTT,-,TRBJ1-6,TRBV2,-
CASSLTGMNTKAYF,TGTGCCAGCAGTCTGACAGGAATGAACACTAAAGCTTACTTT,-,TRBJ1-1,TRBV6-2/TRBV6-3,-
CSARDPAEEGDTQYF,TGCAGCGCTAGAGATCCAGCGGAAGAGGGAGATACGCAGTATTTT,-,TRBJ2-3,TRBV20-1,-
CASSWRAGAMYEQYF,TGCGCCAGCAGCTGGCGAGCGGGAGCCATGTACGAACAGTACTTC,TRBD2,TRBJ2-7,TRBV5-1,-
CASSMRGDRDDGYNF,TGCGCCAGCAGCATGAGGGGGGACAGGGATGATGGCTACAACTTC,TRBD1,TRBJ1-2,TRBV5-1,-
CASSLMGDTDYGYSF,TGCGCCAGCAGCTTGATGGGCGACACGGATTATGGCTACTCCTTC,-,TRBJ1-2,TRBV5-1,-
CSGTPGAVCSYNAQFF,TGCAGCGGGACCCCCGGGGCGGTGTGCTCCTACAATGCGCAGTTCTTC,-,TRBJ2-1,TRBV29-1,once
CVSSGLSDTQYF,TGTGTCAGCAGTGGGCTGTCGGATACGCAGTATTTT,-,TRBJ2-3,TRBV2,-
CSASDLEGAYF,TGCAGTGCGAGCGACCTGGAAGGCGCGTACTTT,-,TRBJ1-1,TRBV20-1,-
CSVTPGTGGSYNEQFF,TGCAGCGTGACCCCCGGGACAGGGGGCTCCTACAATGAGCAGTTCTTC,TRBD1,TRBJ2-1,TRBV29-1,hyperexpanded
CSATPTGGGEGTQYF,TGCAGTGCCACACCGACTGGCGGGGGCGAAGGGACCCAGTACTTC,-,TRBJ2-5,TRBV20-1,once
CARSPSAVGEQYF,TGTGCCCGCAGCCCTTCTGCCGTAGGCGAGCAGTACTTC,-,TRBJ2-7,TRBV9,-
CASTPHENTGELFF,TGTGCCAGCACCCCACACGAGAACACCGGGGAGCTGTTTTTT,-,TRBJ2-2,TRBV11-2,-
CYSCRRVGDHANDQFF,-,-,TRBJ2-1,TRBV7-9,-
CATSEVSYSNQPEHF,TGTGCCACCAGTGAGGTAAGTTATAGCAATCAGCCCGAGCACTTT,-,TRBJ1-5,TRBV24-1,-